This TCR beta chain originates from a study of T cells expressing NK-cell markers. Looked up from germline, CDR1 is LGHNA and CDR2 is YSLEER. The CDR3 covers 17 residues. Reanalyzing the 5' RACE reads, TCRdb keeps one entry per CDR3 protein, without DNA. This listing includes about 120,000 distinct CDR3 sequences. The TCR originated in a woman between 18 and 69 years old in good health. The J gene is TRBJ2-7, the V gene TRBV4-3; the D gene TCRdb calls, TRBD1, cannot be checked with no DNA. Material for sequencing was blood T cells: a sorted CD56 or NKG2C T cell subset, CD4+ or CD8+ T cells, or bulk PBMC T cells (not recorded which). The CDR3 reads CASSQVLSPDRAYEQYF.